This T cell receptor beta chain was sequenced in a study of blood T cell repertoires in COVID-19. The overall study: Sample material is recorded as cDNA or gDNA derived from T cells, B-cell-depleted T cells, or PBMCs.

Per the authors' pipeline: For nucleated cells, counts were estimated from reference gene primer amplification. Sequencing used immunoSEQ multiplex PCR; TCRdb keeps in-frame clones, though not all of them. That table supplies the V and J calls and clone size; D and trimming were determined from the DNA. The data hold under 250,000 clones, with more than 75% observed a single time. The CDR3 is made up of 14 amino acids. Germline CDR1 GTSNPN, CDR2 SVGIG (reference sequence). With 4 bases removed from V and 14 bases from J, the gap between germline ends came to 21 bases. This clone was observed a handful of times. Followed longitudinally, the Seattle patients had been enrolled during active infection.

The specimen was peripheral blood. The clonotype originates from a woman aged 70-85 years with COVID-19, enrolled during active disease. The rearrangement links TRBV30 to TRBJ1-6; D uncertain. DNA of the CDR3: TGTGCCTGGATGGTAGGGCCTGCGGGGAGAACCCTCCACTTT. This sequence encodes CAWMVGPAGRTLHF.